Here is one T cell receptor (beta chain) with its context. This clonotype was recorded at least ten times. No cognate antigen has been identified for it. Qualities for individual bases were not recorded, and no much larger clone is one base off. Because this beta chain is a stray read in a library intended to capture alpha chains, its abundance should not be given much weight. The sample comes from a study of spatial heterogeneity in lung cancer (dated by TCRdb to between 2017 and 2020). Turning to the overall study: More beta-chain than alpha-chain transcripts were consistently detected, likely reflecting higher beta-chain transcript abundance. In non-small cell lung cancer, the study made a quantitative comparison of TCR alpha and beta repertoires among multiple tumor regions, matched nontumor lung and blood. In tumor regions, TCR transcript counts showed a strong correlation with a T cell transcriptional module score from matched bulk RNA-seq. In the raw uncorrected reads, each unique combination of TCR and UMI appeared more than ten times on average. Both alpha and beta chains were TCR-sequenced in around 220 tumor regions, 64 matched nontumor lung samples and around 54 PBMC samples obtained at surgery. TCR repertoire features were related to nonsynonymous mutation counts determined by whole-exome sequencing of tumor tissue. General findings and caveats noted by the study authors: Additional single-cell paired TCR alpha and beta sequencing was considered necessary to confirm, at a functional level, the hypothesis that regional TCRs recognize regional mutations. Counts of ubiquitous and regional expanded TCRs correlated with counts of ubiquitous and regional nonsynonymous mutations, respectively. The tumor nonsynonymous mutation count correlated with the number of expanded intratumoral alpha and beta TCRs. TCR-seq coverage of tumor T cells was estimated at only around 6.7% for alpha chains and 12% to 15% for beta chains.

What this sample's time point label stands for: sample taken at primary tumor resection. Donors were approximately 72 patients with early-stage, untreated non-small cell lung cancer from the lung TRACERx cohort. Without any cell sorting, TCR sequencing was performed on whole RNA extracted either from tumor and nontumor lung tissue or from cryopreserved PBMC samples. A patient was chosen for TCR sequencing only when enough RNA was available from at least two tumor regions. Before selection, tumor and adjacent nontumor lung specimens were reviewed by a lung pathologist. V ends up 0 bases short and J 2 bases short, with an unmatched junction base count of 3. From the cysteine up to the phenylalanine, the CDR3 has a length of 16 residues. This entry keeps only the CDR3 DNA: 48 bases, framed from base 1. CDR1 SGHRS and CDR2 YFSETQ are derived from the germline V gene. Library preparation employed 5' RACE. The listed sequencing device is NextSeq 500. To allow correction of PCR and sequencing errors, the TCR library protocol tagged every TCR cDNA molecule with a unique molecular identifier. Concerning the study's data processing: Decombinator tools were used for TCR identification, UMI-based error correction and CDR3 extraction. TCRs above a frequency of 2 per 1,000, corresponding to the top 1% of the tumor frequency distribution, were defined as expanded. Expanded tumor TCRs were classed as regional if statistically deemed absent (corrected P<0.05) from at least one tumor region, otherwise ubiquitous. Renyi diversity was computed with the R vegan package after each repertoire had been subsampled 100 times to 5,000 TCRs. CDR3 similarity networks were constructed using string-kernel similarity of amino acid triplets, with links drawn between CDR3s whose pairwise similarity was above 0.82. The public reads were run again by TCRdb, first through fastp at Q25 and then through MiXCR, and only productive beta chains were kept. Each CDR3 protein gets just one entry, which takes the most common genes and DNA from the rows behind it. The V and J calls were determined by TCRdb, not by the authors. Recorded for this sample are approximately 8,800 distinct CDR3 sequences; around 12% of them occurred a single time. 9.5% to 12% of the sample belongs to the ten largest clones.

This receptor was obtained from a male donor with early-stage non-small cell lung cancer. The rearranged segments are TRBV5-1 and TRBJ1-5, with TRBD1 identical over 9 junction bases. The input for sequencing was lung tumor tissue, taken at surgery. Read as DNA, the sequence is TGCGCCAGCAGCTTGGGGGACAGGGCGGGCAATCAGCCCCAGCATTTT. Its product reads: CASSLGDRAGNQPQHF.